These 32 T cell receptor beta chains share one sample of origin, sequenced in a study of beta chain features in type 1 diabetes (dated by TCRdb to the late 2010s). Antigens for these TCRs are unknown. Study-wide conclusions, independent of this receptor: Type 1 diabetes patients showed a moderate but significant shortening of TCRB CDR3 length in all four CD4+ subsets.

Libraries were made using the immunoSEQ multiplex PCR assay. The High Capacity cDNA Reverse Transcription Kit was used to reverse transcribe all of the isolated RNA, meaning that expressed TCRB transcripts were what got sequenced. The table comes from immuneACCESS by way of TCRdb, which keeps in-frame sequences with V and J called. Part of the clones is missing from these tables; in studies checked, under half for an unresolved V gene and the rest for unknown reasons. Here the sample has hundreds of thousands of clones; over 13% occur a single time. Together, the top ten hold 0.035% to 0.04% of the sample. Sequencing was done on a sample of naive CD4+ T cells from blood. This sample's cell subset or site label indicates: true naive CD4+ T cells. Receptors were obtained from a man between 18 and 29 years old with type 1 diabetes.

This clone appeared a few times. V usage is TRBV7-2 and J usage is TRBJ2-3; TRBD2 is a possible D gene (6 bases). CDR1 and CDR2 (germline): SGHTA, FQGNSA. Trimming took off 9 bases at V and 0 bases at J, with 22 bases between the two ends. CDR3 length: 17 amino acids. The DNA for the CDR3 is TGTGCCAGTAGCAGCTTAGTGTACGGGACTAGCACAGATACGCAGTATTTT. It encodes CASSSLVYGTSTDTQYF. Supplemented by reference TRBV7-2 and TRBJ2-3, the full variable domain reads GAGVSQSPSNKVTEKGKDVELRCDPISGHTALYWYRQSLGQGLEFLIYFQGNSAPDKSGLPSDRFSAERTGGSVSTLTIQRTQQEDSAVYLCASSSLVYGTSTDTQYFGPGTRLTVL.

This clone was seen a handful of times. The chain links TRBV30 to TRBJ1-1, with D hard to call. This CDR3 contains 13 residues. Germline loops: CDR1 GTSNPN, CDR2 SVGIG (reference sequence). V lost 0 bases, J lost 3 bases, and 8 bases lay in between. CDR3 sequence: CAWSVSGYTEAFF. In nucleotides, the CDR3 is TGTGCCTGGAGTGTATCTGGGTACACTGAAGCTTTCTTT.

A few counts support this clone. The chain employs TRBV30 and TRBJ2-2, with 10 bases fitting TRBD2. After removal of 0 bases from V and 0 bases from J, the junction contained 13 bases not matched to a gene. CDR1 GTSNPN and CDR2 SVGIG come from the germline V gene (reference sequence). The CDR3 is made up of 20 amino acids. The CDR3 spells CAWSVQDWLAGATNTGELFF. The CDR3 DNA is TGTGCCTGGAGTGTACAGGATTGGCTAGCGGGGGCCACGAACACCGGGGAGCTGTTTTTT. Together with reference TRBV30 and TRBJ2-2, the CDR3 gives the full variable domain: SQTIHQWPATLVQPVGSPLSLECTVEGTSNPNLYWYRQAAGRGLQLLFYSVGIGQISSEVPQNLSASRPQDRQFILSSKKLLLSDSGFYLCAWSVQDWLAGATNTGELFFGEGSRLTVL.

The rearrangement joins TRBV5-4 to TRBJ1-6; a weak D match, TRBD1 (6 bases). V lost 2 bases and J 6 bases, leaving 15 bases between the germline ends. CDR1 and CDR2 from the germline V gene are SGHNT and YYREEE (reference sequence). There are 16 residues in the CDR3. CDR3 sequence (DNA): TGTGCCAGCAGCTTAGGGGGTGGGCAGACTAATTCACCCCTCCACTTT. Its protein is CASSLGGGQTNSPLHF.

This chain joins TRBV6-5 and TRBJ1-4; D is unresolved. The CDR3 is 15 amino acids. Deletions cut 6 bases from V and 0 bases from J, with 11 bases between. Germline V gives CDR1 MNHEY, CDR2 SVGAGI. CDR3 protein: CASSRSIATNEKLFF. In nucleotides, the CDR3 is TGTGCCAGCAGCCGAAGTATTGCAACTAATGAAAAACTGTTTTTT.

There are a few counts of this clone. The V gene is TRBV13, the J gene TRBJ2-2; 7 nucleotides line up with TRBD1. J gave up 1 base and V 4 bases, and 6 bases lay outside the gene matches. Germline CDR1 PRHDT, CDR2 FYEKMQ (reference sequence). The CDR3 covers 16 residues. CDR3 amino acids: CASSSTGARNTGELFF. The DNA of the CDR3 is TGTGCCAGCAGCTCCACAGGGGCTCGGAACACCGGGGAGCTGTTTTTT.

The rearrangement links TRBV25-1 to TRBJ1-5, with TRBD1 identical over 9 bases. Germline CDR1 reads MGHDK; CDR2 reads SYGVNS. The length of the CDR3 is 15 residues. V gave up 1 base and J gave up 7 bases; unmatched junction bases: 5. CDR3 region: CASSESGQGSQPQHF. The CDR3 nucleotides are TGTGCCAGCAGTGAATCAGGACAGGGGTCGCAGCCCCAGCATTTT.

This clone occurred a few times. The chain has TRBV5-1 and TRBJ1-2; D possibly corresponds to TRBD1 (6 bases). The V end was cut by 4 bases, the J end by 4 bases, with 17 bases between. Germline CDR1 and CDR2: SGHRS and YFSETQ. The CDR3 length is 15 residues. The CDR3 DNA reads TGCGCCAGCAGCCCCAACGGGGGAGGGGGCTATGGCTACACCTTC. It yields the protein CASSPNGGGGYGYTF.

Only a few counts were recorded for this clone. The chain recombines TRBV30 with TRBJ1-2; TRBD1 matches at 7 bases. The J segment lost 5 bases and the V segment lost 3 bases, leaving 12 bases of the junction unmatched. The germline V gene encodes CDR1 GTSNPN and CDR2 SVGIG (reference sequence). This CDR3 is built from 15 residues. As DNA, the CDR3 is TGTGCCTGGAGAGGTGGGCGCAGGGGGGATTATGGCTACACCTTC. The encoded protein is CAWRGGRRGDYGYTF.

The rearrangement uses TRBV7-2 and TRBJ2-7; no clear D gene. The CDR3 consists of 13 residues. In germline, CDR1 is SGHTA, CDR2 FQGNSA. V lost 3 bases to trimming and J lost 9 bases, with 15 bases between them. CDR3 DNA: TGTGCCAGCAGCTTTTTTTCCGAGATGGTGCAGTACTTC. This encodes CASSFFSEMVQYF.

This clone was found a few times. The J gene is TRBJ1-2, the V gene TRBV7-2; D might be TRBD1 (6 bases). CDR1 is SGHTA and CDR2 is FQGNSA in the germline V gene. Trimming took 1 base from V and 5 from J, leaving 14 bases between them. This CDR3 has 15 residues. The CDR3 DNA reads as TGTGCCAGCAGCTTAGTCCAGGGGAGGGATTATGGCTACACCTTC. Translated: CASSLVQGRDYGYTF.

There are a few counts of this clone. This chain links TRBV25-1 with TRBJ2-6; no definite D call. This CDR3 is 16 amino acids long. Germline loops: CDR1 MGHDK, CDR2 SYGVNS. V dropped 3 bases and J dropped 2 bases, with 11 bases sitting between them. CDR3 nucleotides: TGTGCCAGCAGTGACTACAGTCAAGCTGGGGCCAACGTCCTGACTTTC. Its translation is CASSDYSQAGANVLTF. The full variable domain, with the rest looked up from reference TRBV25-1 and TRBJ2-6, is EADIYQTPRYLVIGTGKKITLECSQTMGHDKMYWYQQDPGMELHLIHYSYGVNSTEKGDLSSESTVSRIRTEHFPLTLESARPSHTSQYLCASSDYSQAGANVLTFGAGSRLTVL.

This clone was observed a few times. The CDR3 bases are TGTGCCAGCAGCTTAATGGACAGGGCCTATGGCTACACCTTC. Translation gives CASSLMDRAYGYTF. The chain is built from TRBV7-2 and TRBJ1-2, with TRBD1 matching over 8 bases. The ends lost 2 bases at V and 4 bases at J; junction bases unmatched: 3. The CDR3 is made up of 14 amino acids. Germline CDR1 reads SGHTA; CDR2 reads FQGNSA.

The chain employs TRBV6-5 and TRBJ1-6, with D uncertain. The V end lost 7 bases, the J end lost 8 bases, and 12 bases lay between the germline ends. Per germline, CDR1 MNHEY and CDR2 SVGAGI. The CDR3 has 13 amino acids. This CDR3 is CASTDWMDSPLHF. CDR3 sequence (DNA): TGTGCCAGCACCGACTGGATGGATTCACCCCTCCACTTT.

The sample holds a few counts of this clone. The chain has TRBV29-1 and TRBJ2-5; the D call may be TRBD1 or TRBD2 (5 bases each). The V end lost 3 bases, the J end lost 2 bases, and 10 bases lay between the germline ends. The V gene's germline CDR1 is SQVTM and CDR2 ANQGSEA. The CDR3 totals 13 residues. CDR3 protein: CSVDRDRQETQYF. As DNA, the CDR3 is TGCAGCGTTGACCGGGACCGGCAAGAGACCCAGTACTTC. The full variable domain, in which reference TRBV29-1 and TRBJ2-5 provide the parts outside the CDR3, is SAVISQKPSRDICQRGTSLTIQCQVDSQVTMMFWYRQQPGQSLTLIATANQGSEATYESGFVIDKFPISRPNLTFSTLTVSNMSPEDSSIYLCSVDRDRQETQYFGPGTRLLVL.

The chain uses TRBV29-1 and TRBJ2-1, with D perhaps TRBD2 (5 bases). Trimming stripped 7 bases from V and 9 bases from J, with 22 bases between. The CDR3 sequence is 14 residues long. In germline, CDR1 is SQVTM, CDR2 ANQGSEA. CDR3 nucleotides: TGCAGCGCGAGGGAAATTGGGAACTACGGTGAGCAGTTCTTC. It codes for CSAREIGNYGEQFF.

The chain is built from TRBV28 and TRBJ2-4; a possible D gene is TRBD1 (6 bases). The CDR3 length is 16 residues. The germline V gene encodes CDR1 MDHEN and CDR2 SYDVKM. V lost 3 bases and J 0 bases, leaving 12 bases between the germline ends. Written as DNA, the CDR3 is TGTGCCAGCAGTTTGGCGACAGGTCTAGCCAAAAACATTCAGTACTTC. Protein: CASSLATGLAKNIQYF.

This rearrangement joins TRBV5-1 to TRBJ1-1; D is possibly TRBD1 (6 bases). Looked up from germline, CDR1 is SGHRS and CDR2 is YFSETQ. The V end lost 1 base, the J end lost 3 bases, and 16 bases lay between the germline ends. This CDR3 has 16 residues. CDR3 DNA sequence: TGCGCCAGCAGCTTGCCCCGGGGCGGGGGCGACACTGAAGCTTTCTTT. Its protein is CASSLPRGGGDTEAFF. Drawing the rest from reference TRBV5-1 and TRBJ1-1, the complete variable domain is KAGVTQTPRYLIKTRGQQVTLSCSPISGHRSVSWYQQTPGQGLQFLFEYFSETQRNKGNFPGRFSGRQFSNSRSEMNVSTLELGDSALYLCASSLPRGGGDTEAFFGQGTRLTVV.

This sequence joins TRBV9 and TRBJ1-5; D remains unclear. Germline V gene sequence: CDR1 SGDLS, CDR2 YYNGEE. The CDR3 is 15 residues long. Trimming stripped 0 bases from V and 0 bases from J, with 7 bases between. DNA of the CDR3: TGTGCCAGCAGCGTAGCGGGTCTTAGCAATCAGCCCCAGCATTTT. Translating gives CASSVAGLSNQPQHF.

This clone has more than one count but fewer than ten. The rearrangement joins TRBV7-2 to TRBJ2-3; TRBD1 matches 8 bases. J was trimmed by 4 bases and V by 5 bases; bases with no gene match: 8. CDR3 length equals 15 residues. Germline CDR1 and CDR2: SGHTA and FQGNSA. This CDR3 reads CASSPGTGKADTQYF. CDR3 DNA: TGTGCCAGCAGCCCCGGGACAGGAAAAGCAGATACGCAGTATTTT.

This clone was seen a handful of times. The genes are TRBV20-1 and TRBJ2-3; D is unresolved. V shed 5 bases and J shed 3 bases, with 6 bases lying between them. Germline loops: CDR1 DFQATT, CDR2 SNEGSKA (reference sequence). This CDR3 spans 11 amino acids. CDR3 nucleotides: TGCAGTGCTTCCGGGACAGATACGCAGTATTTT. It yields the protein CSASGTDTQYF.

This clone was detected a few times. The CDR3 DNA reads TGTGCCAGCAGCTGGGTCCCTCAGGGAGGGGGAACCCAGTACTTC. Translation gives CASSWVPQGGGTQYF. The chain is built from TRBV7-2 and TRBJ2-5; possibly TRBD2 for D (7 bases). The germline gives CDR1 SGHTA, CDR2 FQGNSA. The V and J ends lost 4 bases and 8 bases respectively, with 20 bases between them. This CDR3 is built from 15 residues.

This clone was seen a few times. The CDR3 region has the DNA TGTGCCAGTAGAGAATATTCTCAAGAGACCCAGTACTTC. Residues: CASREYSQETQYF. The chain links TRBV19 to TRBJ2-5; D is ambiguous. CDR1 is LNHDA, CDR2 SQIVND, per germline (reference sequence). Trimming left V 6 bases short and J 2 bases short, with 10 bases between. There are 13 residues in the CDR3.

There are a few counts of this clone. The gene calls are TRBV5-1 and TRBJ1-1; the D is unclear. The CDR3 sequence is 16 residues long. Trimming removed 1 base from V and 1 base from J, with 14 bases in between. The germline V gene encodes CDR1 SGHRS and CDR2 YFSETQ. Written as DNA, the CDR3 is TGCGCCAGCAGCTTGATTCTTACGCCTTCGAACACTGAAGCTTTCTTT. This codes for CASSLILTPSNTEAFF.

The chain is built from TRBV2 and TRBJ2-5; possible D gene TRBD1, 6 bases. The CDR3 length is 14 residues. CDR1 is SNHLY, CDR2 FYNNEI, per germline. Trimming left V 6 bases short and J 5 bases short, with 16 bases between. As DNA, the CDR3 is TGTGCCAGCAGATACAGGGTATCGGGGGAGACCCAGTACTTC. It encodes CASRYRVSGETQYF.

The CDR3 loop is CASGDRGTETQYF. In nucleotides, the CDR3 is TGTGCCAGCGGGGACAGGGGGACTGAGACCCAGTACTTC. The chain carries TRBV6-1 and TRBJ2-5; 11 bases are a match to TRBD1. V gave up 8 bases and J gave up 5 bases; unmatched junction bases: 4. The germline CDR1 and CDR2 sequences are MNHNS and SASEGT. There are 13 residues in the CDR3.

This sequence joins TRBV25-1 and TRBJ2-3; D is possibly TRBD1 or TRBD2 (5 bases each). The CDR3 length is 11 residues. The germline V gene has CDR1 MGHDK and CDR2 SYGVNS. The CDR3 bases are TGTGGGGTTGGGGGATATGATACGCAGTATTTT. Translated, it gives CGVGGYDTQYF. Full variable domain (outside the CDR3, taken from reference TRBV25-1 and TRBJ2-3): EADIYQTPRYLVIGTGKKITLECSQTMGHDKMYWYQQDPGMELHLIHYSYGVNSTEKGDLSSESTVSRIRTEHFPLTLESARPSHTSQYLCGVGGYDTQYFGPGTRLTVL.

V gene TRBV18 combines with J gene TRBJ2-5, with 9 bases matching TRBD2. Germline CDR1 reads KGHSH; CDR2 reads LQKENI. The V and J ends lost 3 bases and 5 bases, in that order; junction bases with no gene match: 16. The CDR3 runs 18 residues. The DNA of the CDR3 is TGTGCCAGCTCACCTCAACTTTTCCCCTCCGGACTAGCGGAGACCCAGTACTTC. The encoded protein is CASSPQLFPSGLAETQYF. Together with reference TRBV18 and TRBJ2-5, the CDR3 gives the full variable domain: NAGVMQNPRHLVRRRGQEARLRCSPMKGHSHVYWYRQLPEEGLKFMVYLQKENIIDESGMPKERFSAEFPKEGPSILRIQQVVRGDSAAYFCASSPQLFPSGLAETQYFGPGTRLLVL.

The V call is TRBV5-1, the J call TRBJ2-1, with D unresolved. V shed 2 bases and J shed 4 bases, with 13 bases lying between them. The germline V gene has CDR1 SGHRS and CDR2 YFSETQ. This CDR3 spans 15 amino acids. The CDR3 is CASSLRQGLYNEQFF. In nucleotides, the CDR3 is TGCGCCAGCAGCTTACGGCAAGGATTATACAATGAGCAGTTCTTC. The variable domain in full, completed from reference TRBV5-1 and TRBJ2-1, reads KAGVTQTPRYLIKTRGQQVTLSCSPISGHRSVSWYQQTPGQGLQFLFEYFSETQRNKGNFPGRFSGRQFSNSRSEMNVSTLELGDSALYLCASSLRQGLYNEQFFGPGTRLTVL.

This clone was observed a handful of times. CDR3 residues: CASAELAGFTQYF. DNA for the CDR3: TGCGCCAGCGCGGAACTAGCGGGCTTTACGCAGTATTTT. The V and J genes are TRBV5-1 and TRBJ2-3; TRBD2 aligns across 9 bases. V lost 7 bases, J lost 8 bases, and 8 bases stayed unmatched. This CDR3 has 13 amino acids. The V gene's germline CDR1 is SGHRS and CDR2 YFSETQ.

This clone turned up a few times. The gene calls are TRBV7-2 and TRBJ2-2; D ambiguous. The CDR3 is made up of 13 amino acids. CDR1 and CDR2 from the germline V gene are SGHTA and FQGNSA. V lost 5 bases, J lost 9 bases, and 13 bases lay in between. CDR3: CASSDLNVRELFF. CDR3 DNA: TGTGCCAGCAGCGATCTTAACGTCCGGGAGCTGTTTTTT.

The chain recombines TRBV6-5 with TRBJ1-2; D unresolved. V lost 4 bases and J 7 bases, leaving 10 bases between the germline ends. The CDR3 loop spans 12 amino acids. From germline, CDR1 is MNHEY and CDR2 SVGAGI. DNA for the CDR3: TGTGCCAGCAGTTCAGGCCGGGGTGGCTACACCTTC. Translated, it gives CASSSGRGGYTF.